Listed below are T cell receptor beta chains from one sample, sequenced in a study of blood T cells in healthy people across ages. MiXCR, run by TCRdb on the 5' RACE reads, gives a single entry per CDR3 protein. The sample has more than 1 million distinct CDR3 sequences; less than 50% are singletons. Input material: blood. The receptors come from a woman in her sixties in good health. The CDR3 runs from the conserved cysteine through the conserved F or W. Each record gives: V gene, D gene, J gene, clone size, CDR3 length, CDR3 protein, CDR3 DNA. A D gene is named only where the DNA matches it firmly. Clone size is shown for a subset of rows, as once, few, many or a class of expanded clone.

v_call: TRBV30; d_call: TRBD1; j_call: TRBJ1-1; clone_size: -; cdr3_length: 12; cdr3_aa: CARDRVNTEAFF; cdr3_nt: TGTGCCAGGGACAGGGTGAACACTGAAGCTTTCTTT
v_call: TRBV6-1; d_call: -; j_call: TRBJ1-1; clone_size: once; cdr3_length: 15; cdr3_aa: CASSAHRVGSTEAFF; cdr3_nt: TGTGCCAGCAGTGCGCACAGGGTTGGAAGCACTGAAGCTTTCTTT
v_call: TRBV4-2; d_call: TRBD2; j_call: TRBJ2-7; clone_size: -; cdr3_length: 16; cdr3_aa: CARNSGRPNNSYEQYF; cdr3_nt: TGTGCCAGGAATAGCGGGAGGCCAAACAACTCCTACGAGCAGTACTTC
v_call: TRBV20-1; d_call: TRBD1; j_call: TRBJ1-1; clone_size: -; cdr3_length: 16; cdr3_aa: CSARDGQGYVNTEAFF; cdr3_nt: TGCAGTGCTAGAGATGGACAGGGATATGTGAACACTGAAGCTTTCTTT
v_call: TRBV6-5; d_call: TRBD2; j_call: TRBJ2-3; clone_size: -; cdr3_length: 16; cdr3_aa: CASSYAAGGSTDTQYF; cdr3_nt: TGTGCCAGCAGTTACGCGGCGGGAGGCTCCACAGATACGCAGTATTTT
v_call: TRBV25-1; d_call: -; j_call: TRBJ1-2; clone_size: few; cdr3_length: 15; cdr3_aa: CASRRHRDPGYGYTF; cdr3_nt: TGTGCCAGCAGGCGCCACCGGGACCCGGGCTATGGCTACACCTTC
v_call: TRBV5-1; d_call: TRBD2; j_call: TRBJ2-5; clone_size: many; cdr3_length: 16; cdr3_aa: CASSLGLAGGQETQYF; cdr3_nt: TGTGCCAGCAGCTTGGGACTAGCGGGCGGCCAAGAGACCCAGTACTTC
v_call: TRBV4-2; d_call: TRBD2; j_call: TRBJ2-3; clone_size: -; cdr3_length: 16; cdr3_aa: CASSQRQREVGDTQYF; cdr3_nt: TGTGCCAGCAGCCAACGGCAGCGGGAGGTCGGAGATACGCAGTATTTT
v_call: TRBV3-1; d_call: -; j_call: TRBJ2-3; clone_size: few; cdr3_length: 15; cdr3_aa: CASSQGGRNTDTQYF; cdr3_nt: TGTGCCAGCAGCCAAGGTGGGCGTAATACAGATACGCAGTATTTT
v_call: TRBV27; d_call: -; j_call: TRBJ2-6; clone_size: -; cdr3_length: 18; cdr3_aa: CASSSSFTGLPGANVLTF; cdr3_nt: TGTGCCAGCAGTTCCTCCTTTACAGGGCTCCCTGGGGCCAACGTCCTGACTTTC
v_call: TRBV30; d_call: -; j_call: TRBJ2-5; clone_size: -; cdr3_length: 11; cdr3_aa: CAWRGRETQYF; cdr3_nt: TGTGCCTGGAGGGGTAGAGAGACCCAGTACTTC
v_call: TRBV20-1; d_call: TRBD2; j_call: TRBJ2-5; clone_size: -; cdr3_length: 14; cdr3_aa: CSASTGTSQETQYF; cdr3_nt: TGCAGTGCTAGCACCGGGACTAGTCAAGAGACCCAGTACTTC
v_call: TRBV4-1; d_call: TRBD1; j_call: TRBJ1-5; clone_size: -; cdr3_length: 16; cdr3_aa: CASSSPGGSSNQPQHF; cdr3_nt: TGCGCCAGCAGCTCCCCAGGGGGCAGTAGCAATCAGCCCCAGCATTTT
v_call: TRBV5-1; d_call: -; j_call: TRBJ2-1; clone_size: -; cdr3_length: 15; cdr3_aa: CASSLVSGGRNEQFF; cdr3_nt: TGCGCCAGCAGCTTGGTTAGCGGAGGTAGGAATGAGCAGTTCTTC
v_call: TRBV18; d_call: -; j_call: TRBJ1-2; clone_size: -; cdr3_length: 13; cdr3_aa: CASSPHARGGYTF; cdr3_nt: TGTGCCAGCTCTCCACACGCCCGTGGAGGCTACACCTTC
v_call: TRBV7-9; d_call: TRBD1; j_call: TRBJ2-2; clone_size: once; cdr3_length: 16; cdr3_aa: CASSSDRGHRTGELFF; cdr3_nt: TGTGCCAGCAGCTCAGACAGGGGTCATCGCACCGGGGAGCTGTTTTTT
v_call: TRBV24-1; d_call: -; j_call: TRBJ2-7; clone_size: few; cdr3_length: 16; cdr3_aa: CATSESDGSHIYEQYF; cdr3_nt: TGTGCCACCAGTGAATCCGACGGGAGCCATATCTACGAGCAGTACTTC
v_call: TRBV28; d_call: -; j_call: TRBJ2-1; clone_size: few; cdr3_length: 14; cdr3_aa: CASSLGGWYNEQFF; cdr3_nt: TGTGCCAGCAGTTTAGGGGGTTGGTACAATGAGCAGTTCTTC
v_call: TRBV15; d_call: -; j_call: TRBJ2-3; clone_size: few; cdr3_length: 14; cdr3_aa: CATSGEEFTDTQYF; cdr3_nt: TGTGCCACCAGCGGAGAGGAGTTCACAGATACGCAGTATTTT
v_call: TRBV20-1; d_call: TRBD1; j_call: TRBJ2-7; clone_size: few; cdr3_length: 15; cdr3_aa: CSARDLRQGSYEQYF; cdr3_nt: TGCAGTGCTAGAGATCTGAGACAGGGGAGCTACGAGCAGTACTTC
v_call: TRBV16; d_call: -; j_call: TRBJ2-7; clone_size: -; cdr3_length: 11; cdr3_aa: CASSQSSEQYF; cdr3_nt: TGTGCCAGCAGCCAATCGTCCGAGCAGTACTTC
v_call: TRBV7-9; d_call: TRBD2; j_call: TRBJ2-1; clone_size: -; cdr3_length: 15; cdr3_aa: CASSWSGGPNNEQFF; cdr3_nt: TGTGCCAGCAGCTGGTCGGGAGGCCCTAACAATGAGCAGTTCTTC
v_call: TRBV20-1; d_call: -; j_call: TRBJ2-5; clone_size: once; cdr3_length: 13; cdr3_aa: CSARVGRVETQYF; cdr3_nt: TGCAGTGCTAGAGTAGGAAGGGTTGAGACCCAGTACTTC
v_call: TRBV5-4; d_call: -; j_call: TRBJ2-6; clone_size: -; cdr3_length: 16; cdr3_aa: CASSLEASSGANVLTF; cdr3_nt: TGTGCCAGCAGCTTGGAGGCGAGCTCTGGGGCCAACGTCCTGACTTTC
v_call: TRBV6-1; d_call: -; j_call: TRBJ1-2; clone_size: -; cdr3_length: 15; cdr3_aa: CASSERWDKIYGYTF; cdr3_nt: TGTGCCAGCAGTGAACGGTGGGACAAGATCTATGGCTACACCTTC
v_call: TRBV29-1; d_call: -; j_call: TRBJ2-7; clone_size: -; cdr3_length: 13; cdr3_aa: CSVEVAASYEQYF; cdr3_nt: TGCAGCGTTGAAGTCGCGGCCTCCTACGAGCAGTACTTC
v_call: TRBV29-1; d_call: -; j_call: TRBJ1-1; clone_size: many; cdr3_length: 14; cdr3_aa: CSVGGGAGATEAFF; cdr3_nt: TGCAGCGTTGGGGGGGGGGCAGGGGCCACTGAAGCTTTCTTT
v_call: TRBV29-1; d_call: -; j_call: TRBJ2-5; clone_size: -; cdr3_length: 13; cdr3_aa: CSVRDGQRETQYF; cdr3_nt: TGCAGCGTTCGGGATGGACAGAGGGAGACCCAGTACTTC
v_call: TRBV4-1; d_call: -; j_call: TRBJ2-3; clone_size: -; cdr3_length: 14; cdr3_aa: CASSQDLRVDTQYF; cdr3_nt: TGCGCCAGCAGCCAAGATCTTAGGGTTGATACGCAGTATTTT
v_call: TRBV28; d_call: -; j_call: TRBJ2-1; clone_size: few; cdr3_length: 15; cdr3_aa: CASSGGSSPYNEQFF; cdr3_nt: TGTGCCAGCAGTGGTGGGTCATCCCCCTACAATGAGCAGTTCTTC
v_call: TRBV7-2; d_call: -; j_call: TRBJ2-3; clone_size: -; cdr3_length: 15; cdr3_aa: CASRWGAASTDTQYF; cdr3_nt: TGTGCCAGCAGGTGGGGGGCCGCGAGCACAGATACGCAGTATTTT
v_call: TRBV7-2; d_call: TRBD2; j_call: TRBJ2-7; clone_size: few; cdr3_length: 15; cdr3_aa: CASSSSSGLGGEQYF; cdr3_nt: TGTGCCAGCAGCTCTAGTTCGGGACTAGGTGGCGAGCAGTACTTC
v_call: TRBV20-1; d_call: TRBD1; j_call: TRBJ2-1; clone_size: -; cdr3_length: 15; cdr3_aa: CSAPLDRDPSDEQFF; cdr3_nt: TGCAGTGCTCCCCTCGACAGGGACCCCTCAGACGAGCAGTTCTTC
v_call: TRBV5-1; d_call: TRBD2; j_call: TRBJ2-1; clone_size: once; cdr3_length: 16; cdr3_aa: CASSTGGLAGANEQFF; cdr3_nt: TGCGCCAGCAGCACGGGGGGACTAGCGGGAGCCAATGAGCAGTTCTTC
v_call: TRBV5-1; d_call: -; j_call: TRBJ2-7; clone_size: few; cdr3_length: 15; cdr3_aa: CASSLTQTGVDEQYF; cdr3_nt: TGCGCCAGCAGCTTGACCCAGACAGGCGTGGACGAGCAGTACTTC
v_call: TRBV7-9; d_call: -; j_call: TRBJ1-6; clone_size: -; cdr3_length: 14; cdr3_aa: CASSLDGNNSPLHF; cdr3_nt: TGTGCCAGCAGCTTAGACGGGAACAATTCACCCCTCCACTTT
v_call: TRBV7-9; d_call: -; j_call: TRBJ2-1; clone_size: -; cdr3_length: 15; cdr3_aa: CASSLSTDSYNEQFF; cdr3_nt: TGTGCCAGCAGCCTGAGTACCGACTCCTACAATGAGCAGTTCTTC
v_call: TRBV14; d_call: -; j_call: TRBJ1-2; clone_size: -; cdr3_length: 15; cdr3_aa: CASSQAGRGHYGYTF; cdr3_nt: TGTGCCAGCAGCCAAGCAGGCAGGGGCCACTATGGCTACACCTTC
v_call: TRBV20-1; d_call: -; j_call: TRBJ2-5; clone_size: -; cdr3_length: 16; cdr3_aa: CSARDLGREDQETQYF; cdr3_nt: TGCAGTGCTAGAGATCTCGGCAGGGAGGACCAAGAGACCCAGTACTTC
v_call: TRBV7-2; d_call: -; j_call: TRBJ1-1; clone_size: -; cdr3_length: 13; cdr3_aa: CASSGQTNTEAFF; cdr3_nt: TGTGCCAGCAGTGGACAAACGAACACTGAAGCTTTCTTT
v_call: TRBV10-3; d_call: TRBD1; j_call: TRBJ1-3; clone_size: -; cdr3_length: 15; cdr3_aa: CAISSPTGNGNTIYF; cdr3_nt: TGTGCCATCAGCTCCCCGACAGGGAACGGAAACACCATATATTTT
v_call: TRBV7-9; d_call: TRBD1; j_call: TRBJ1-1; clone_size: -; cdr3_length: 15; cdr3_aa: CASSPRTGMNTEAFF; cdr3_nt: TGTGCCAGCAGTCCTCGGACAGGGATGAACACTGAAGCTTTCTTT
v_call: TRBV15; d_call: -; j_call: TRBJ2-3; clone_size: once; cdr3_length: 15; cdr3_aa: CATSRDFQFTDTQYF; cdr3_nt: TGTGCCACCAGCAGAGATTTTCAGTTCACAGATACGCAGTATTTT
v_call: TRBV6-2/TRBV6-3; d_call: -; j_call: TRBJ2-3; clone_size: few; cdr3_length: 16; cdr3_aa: CASSYAGTPSTDTQYF; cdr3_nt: TGTGCCAGCAGTTACGCAGGGACGCCGAGCACAGATACGCAGTATTTT
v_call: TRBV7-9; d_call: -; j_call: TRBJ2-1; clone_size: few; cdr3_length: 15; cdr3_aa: CASSLDGGGGNEQFF; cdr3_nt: TGTGCCAGCAGCTTAGACGGAGGTGGAGGCAATGAGCAGTTCTTC
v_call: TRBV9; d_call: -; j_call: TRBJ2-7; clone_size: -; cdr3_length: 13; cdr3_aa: CASSGEDRSGQYF; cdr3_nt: TGTGCCAGCAGCGGTGAAGACCGGAGCGGGCAGTACTTC
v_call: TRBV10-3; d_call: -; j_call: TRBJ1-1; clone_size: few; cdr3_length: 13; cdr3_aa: CAARQSSEAEAFF; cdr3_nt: TGTGCCGCCCGACAGTCGAGTGAGGCTGAAGCTTTCTTT
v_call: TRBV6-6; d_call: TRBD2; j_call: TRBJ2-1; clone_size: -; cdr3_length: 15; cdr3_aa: CASSSTSGGQNEQFF; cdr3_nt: TGTGCCAGCAGTTCAACTAGCGGGGGGCAAAATGAGCAGTTCTTC
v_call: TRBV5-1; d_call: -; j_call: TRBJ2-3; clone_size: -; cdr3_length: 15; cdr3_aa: CASSLEGLVTDTQYF; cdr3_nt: TGCGCCAGCAGCTTGGAGGGGCTGGTCACAGATACGCAGTATTTT
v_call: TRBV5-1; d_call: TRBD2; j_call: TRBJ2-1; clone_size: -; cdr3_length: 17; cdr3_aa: CASRSLAGGPSYNEQFF; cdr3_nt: TGCGCCAGCAGGTCACTAGCGGGAGGGCCTAGCTACAATGAGCAGTTCTTC
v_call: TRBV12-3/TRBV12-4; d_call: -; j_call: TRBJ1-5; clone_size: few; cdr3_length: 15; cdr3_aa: CASSLYWDSNQPQHF; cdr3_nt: TGTGCCAGCAGTTTATACTGGGACAGCAATCAGCCCCAGCATTTT
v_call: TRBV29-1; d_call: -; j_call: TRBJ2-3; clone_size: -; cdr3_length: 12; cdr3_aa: CSVGPGADTQYF; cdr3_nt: TGCAGCGTTGGACCGGGGGCGGATACGCAGTATTTT
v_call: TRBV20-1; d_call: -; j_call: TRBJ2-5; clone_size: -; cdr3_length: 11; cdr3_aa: CSAATGQEQYF; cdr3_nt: TGCAGTGCTGCGACAGGTCAAGAGCAGTACTTC
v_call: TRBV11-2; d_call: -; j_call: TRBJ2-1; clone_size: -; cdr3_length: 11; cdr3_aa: CASSVGRLRFF; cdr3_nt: TGTGCCAGCAGCGTGGGAAGGTTGCGGTTCTTC
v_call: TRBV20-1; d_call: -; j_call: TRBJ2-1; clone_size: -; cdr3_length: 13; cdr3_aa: CSARAAGRNEQFF; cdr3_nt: TGCAGTGCTAGAGCTGCAGGACGAAATGAGCAGTTCTTC